Below, 29 T cell receptor beta chains from the same sample are listed, as sequenced in a study of T cell responses to AZD1222 COVID-19 vaccine. Sequencing was performed with immunoSEQ multiplex PCR; in TCRdb, only in-frame clones are kept and a portion is missing. Here the sample spans 140,000 or so clones, around 90% being singletons. Sequenced material: peripheral blood, taken on day 0 of AZD1222 vaccination. These receptors originate from an adult in good health.

The rearrangement links TRBV18 to TRBJ1-2; 7 bases line up with TRBD1. The CDR3 loop spans 14 amino acids. J lost 4 bases, V lost 3 bases, and 5 bases had no gene match. CDR1 is KGHSH, CDR2 LQKENI, per germline. The CDR3 is CASSPEGQSYGYTF. CDR3 nucleotide sequence: TGTGCCAGCTCACCGGAGGGACAGAGCTATGGCTACACCTTC.

The rearrangement joins TRBV4-2 to TRBJ2-2; perhaps TRBD1 as D (6 bases). The CDR3 loop spans 14 amino acids. The germline V and J ends were trimmed by 7 bases and 1 base, with 10 bases remaining between them. CDR1 is LGHNA and CDR2 is YNFKEQ in the germline V gene. The CDR3 region is CASTRGRNTGELFF. CDR3 nucleotide sequence: TGTGCCAGCACGAGGGGGAGGAACACCGGGGAGCTGTTTTTT.

The chain is built from TRBV28 and TRBJ1-3, with D possibly matching TRBD1 (5 bases). Germline CDR1 reads MDHEN; CDR2 reads SYDVKM. This CDR3 spans 14 amino acids. V was clipped by 3 bases and J by 4 bases, with 10 bases between them. The CDR3 DNA is TGTGCCAGCAGTTTTGGGGGAACCGGAAACACCATATATTTT. Encoded protein: CASSFGGTGNTIYF.

The chain joins TRBV19 to TRBJ1-5; D unclear. This CDR3 has 13 residues. The germline gives CDR1 LNHDA, CDR2 SQIVND (reference sequence). Trimming cost V 3 bases and J 3 bases, with 6 bases left between them. CDR3 loop: CASSIQYNQPQHF. CDR3 in DNA: TGTGCCAGTAGTATTCAGTACAATCAGCCCCAGCATTTT. The whole variable domain, remainder taken from reference TRBV19 and TRBJ1-5, is DGGITQSPKYLFRKEGQNVTLSCEQNLNHDAMYWYRQDPGQGLRLIYYSQIVNDFQKGDIAEGYSVSREKKESFPLTVTSAQKNPTAFYLCASSIQYNQPQHFGDGTRLSIL.

This clone has a handful of counts. Other nucleotide sequences in the sample specify the same CDR3. V usage is TRBV12-3 or TRBV12-4 and J usage is TRBJ2-2; D call uncertain. CDR3 length: 11 amino acids. V was cut by 6 bases and J by 3 bases, with 2 bases left in between. Written as DNA, the CDR3 is TGTGCCAGCAGCCACACCGGGGAGCTGTTTTTT. As protein: CASSHTGELFF.

The CDR3 protein is CASSPGVREKLFF. The CDR3 region has the DNA TGTGCCAGCTCACCAGGGGTCAGAGAAAAACTGTTTTTT. The rearrangement links TRBV18 to TRBJ1-4, with no clear D. Germline CDR1 and CDR2: KGHSH and LQKENI. The CDR3 contains 13 residues. Trimming cost V 2 bases and J 8 bases, with 9 bases left between them.

V and J are TRBV13 and TRBJ1-1, with TRBD1 as a possible D gene (5 bases). Germline loops: CDR1 PRHDT, CDR2 FYEKMQ (reference sequence). Trimming cost V 5 bases and J 0 bases, with 13 bases left between them. The CDR3 sequence is 15 residues long. CDR3 loop: CASSPDSSLNTEAFF. CDR3 DNA sequence: TGTGCCAGCAGCCCCGACAGTAGCTTGAACACTGAAGCTTTCTTT. Filled out from reference TRBV13 and TRBJ1-1, the complete variable domain reads AAGVIQSPRHLIKEKRETATLKCYPIPRHDTVYWYQQGPGQDPQFLISFYEKMQSDKGSIPDRFSAQQFSDYHSELNMSSLELGDSALYFCASSPDSSLNTEAFFGQGTRLTVV.

The V call is TRBV6-5, the J call TRBJ1-2; D is uncertain. Germline values: CDR1 MNHEY, CDR2 SVGAGI. The CDR3 extends over 15 amino acids. Trimming pared 6 bases from V and 8 bases from J, leaving 22 bases between. DNA of the CDR3: TGTGCCAGCAGGCCCGGCAATAGGTTGGGGAGCGGCTACACCTTC. It yields the protein CASRPGNRLGSGYTF.

The chain links TRBV19 to TRBJ2-3; D may be TRBD1 (6 bases). CDR3 length equals 14 residues. V was clipped by 4 bases and J by 4 bases, with 12 bases between them. CDR1 and CDR2 from the germline V gene are LNHDA and SQIVND (reference sequence). The CDR3 DNA reads TGTGCCAGTAGTACAACAGGGAGCGCAGATACGCAGTATTTT. Its protein is CASSTTGSADTQYF.

The rearrangement uses TRBV5-6 and TRBJ1-2; no definite D call. The CDR3 sequence is 13 residues long. CDR1 SGHDT and CDR2 YYEEEE come from the germline V gene. The V gene lost 0 bases and the J gene lost 5 bases, with 8 bases spanning the gap. The CDR3 here is CASSLGFGYGYTF. The CDR3 DNA follows: TGTGCCAGCAGCTTGGGATTCGGTTATGGCTACACCTTC.

This chain links TRBV9 with TRBJ2-7; D uncertain. The length of the CDR3 is 14 residues. CDR1 is SGDLS, CDR2 YYNGEE, per germline. Trimming took 2 bases from V and 2 from J, leaving 11 bases between them. CDR3 DNA sequence: TGTGCCAGCAGCGTTGTCACTTGGACCTACGAGCAGTACTTC. Translation gives CASSVVTWTYEQYF.

The rearrangement uses TRBV12-3 or TRBV12-4 and TRBJ1-2; D is ambiguous. This CDR3 spans 13 amino acids. Between the trimmed V and J ends, which lost 6 bases and 5 bases, there was a span of 13 bases. CDR3 bases: TGTGCCAGCAGAACCACGGAGAGATATGGCTACACCTTC. Protein product: CASRTTERYGYTF.

The chain combines TRBV20-1 with TRBJ2-1, with D hard to call. The CDR3 loop spans 14 amino acids. V was pared by 3 bases and J by 12 bases, with 21 bases between. The V gene's germline CDR1 is DFQATT and CDR2 SNEGSKA (reference sequence). Here the CDR3 DNA reads TGCAGTGCTAGTCCCCCGAGAGTGGTCGGTCCGCAGTTCTTC. Protein product: CSASPPRVVGPQFF.

V gene TRBV7-9 combines with J gene TRBJ2-7; no firm D call. This CDR3 has 12 amino acids. With 7 bases removed from V and 0 bases from J, the gap between germline ends came to 7 bases. CDR1 and CDR2 (germline): SEHNR, FQNEAQ (reference sequence). In nucleotides, the CDR3 is TGTGCCAGCAAACCTCTCTCCTACGAGCAGTACTTC. This sequence encodes CASKPLSYEQYF.

This chain connects TRBV5-1 to TRBJ2-7; TRBD1 aligns across 7 bases. Germline-derived CDR1 and CDR2 are SGHRS and YFSETQ. This CDR3 contains 16 residues. The junction had 12 bases not matched to a gene; V was cut back by 2 bases and J by 4 bases. The CDR3 reads CASSLRQGGAPYEQYF. Here the CDR3 DNA reads TGCGCCAGCAGCTTACGACAGGGCGGTGCACCGTACGAGCAGTACTTC.

The chain couples TRBV7-9 to TRBJ1-2; TRBD1 matches 8 bases. V shed 5 bases and J 3 bases; nucleotides not matched to a gene: 5. Germline V gene sequence: CDR1 SEHNR, CDR2 FQNEAQ (reference sequence). The CDR3 spans 14 residues. The CDR3: CASSPGQGYYGYTF. CDR3 DNA: TGTGCCAGCAGCCCCGGACAGGGATACTATGGCTACACCTTC.

The chain joins TRBV29-1 to TRBJ2-2; maybe TRBD2 (6 bases). Germline V gene lookup returns CDR1 SQVTM and CDR2 ANQGSEA. Trimming stripped 4 bases from V and 2 bases from J, with 14 bases between. The CDR3 contains 15 residues. CDR3 amino acids: CSVGLGGINTGELFF. In DNA form, the CDR3 reads TGCAGCGTTGGATTAGGCGGGATAAACACCGGGGAGCTGTTTTTT.

This chain uses TRBV5-1 with TRBJ2-3, with a possible D match to TRBD1 (6 bases). Per the germline V gene, CDR1 is SGHRS and CDR2 is YFSETQ. The V end was cut by 4 bases, the J end by 0 bases, with 6 bases between. The CDR3 is 13 amino acids. CDR3 region: CASSTGSTDTQYF. In DNA form, the CDR3 reads TGCGCCAGCAGCACAGGGAGCACAGATACGCAGTATTTT.

The chain is built from TRBV5-1 and TRBJ2-7, with 7 bases aligning to TRBD1. The junction had 7 bases not matched to a gene; V was cut back by 3 bases and J by 7 bases. There are 13 residues in the CDR3. Germline loops: CDR1 SGHRS, CDR2 YFSETQ. The CDR3 loop reads CASSSTGDGEQYF. CDR3 DNA: TGCGCCAGCAGCTCCACAGGGGACGGAGAGCAGTACTTC.

J is TRBJ1-5 and V is TRBV4-2, with D maybe TRBD1 (6 bases). From germline, CDR1 is LGHNA and CDR2 YNFKEQ. CDR3 length: 14 amino acids. V was trimmed by 2 bases and J by 6 bases, leaving 11 bases between them. The CDR3 here is CASSQNLGAQPQHF. In DNA, the CDR3 is TGTGCCAGCAGCCAAAACCTGGGGGCTCAGCCCCAGCATTTT.

This clone was seen once. V usage is TRBV3-1 (or the pseudogene TRBV3-2) and J usage is TRBJ1-3; D is ambiguous. The V gene lost 1 base and the J gene lost 0 bases, with 10 bases spanning the gap. The CDR3 sequence is 16 residues long. The germline CDR1 and CDR2 sequences are LGHDT and YNNKEL (reference sequence). CDR3 residues: CASSQVNTFSGNTIYF. The CDR3 DNA sequence: TGTGCCAGCAGCCAAGTTAACACGTTCTCTGGAAACACCATATATTTT.

The chain uses TRBV4-2 and TRBJ1-1; 7 bases match TRBD1. Germline CDR1 is LGHNA and CDR2 is YNFKEQ. Germline trimming cut 6 bases from V and 1 base from J; bases unmatched to any gene: 5. The CDR3 has 14 amino acids. The DNA for the CDR3 is TGTGCCAGCAGGGGTGGGACAGCGAACACTGAAGCTTTCTTT. Translating it yields CASRGGTANTEAFF.

This chain uses TRBV24-1 with TRBJ2-7; perhaps D is TRBD1 or TRBD2 (5 bases each). Trimming shortened V by 1 base and J by 4 bases, and 22 bases separated the two germline ends. Germline assignment: CDR1 KGHDR and CDR2 SFDVKD. The CDR3 is 18 residues long. CDR3 sequence reads: CATSDLERGRYVVYEQYF. The CDR3 DNA sequence: TGTGCCACCAGTGATTTAGAACGGGGCCGTTATGTTGTGTACGAGCAGTACTTC.

V gene TRBV30 combines with J gene TRBJ1-3; the D is unclear. Germline V CDR1 and CDR2: GTSNPN, SVGIG (reference sequence). CDR3 length equals 15 residues. Trimming left V 3 bases short and J 2 bases short, with 14 bases between. The CDR3 sequence is CAWRPGIDAGNTIYF. The CDR3 DNA reads as TGTGCCTGGAGGCCCGGAATTGATGCTGGAAACACCATATATTTT.

The chain couples TRBV11-2 to TRBJ1-4, with unresolved D. The CDR3 totals 17 residues. Germline V gene lookup returns CDR1 SGHAT and CDR2 FQNNGV. V was trimmed by 2 bases and J by 5 bases, leaving 18 bases between them. The CDR3 DNA reads TGTGCCAGCAGCTTACTCGGACGAGGGAGAGGGAATGAAAAACTGTTTTTT. Amino acids: CASSLLGRGRGNEKLFF.

The chain employs TRBV27 and TRBJ1-2; 9 bases map to TRBD1. The germline CDR1 and CDR2 sequences are MNHEY and SMNVEV (reference sequence). This CDR3 comprises 18 residues. Trimming at V came to 4 bases and at J to 4 bases, leaving 16 bases not matched to a gene. CDR3 DNA sequence: TGTGCCAGCAGTTCCATCAACACAGGGGGCCGCTATTTCTATGGCTACACCTTC. Its protein is CASSSINTGGRYFYGYTF.

V and J are TRBV7-2 and TRBJ1-1; 7 bases are a match to TRBD1. The J segment lost 1 base and the V segment lost 4 bases, leaving 3 bases of the junction unmatched. Germline V gene data show CDR1 as SGHTA and CDR2 as FQGNSA. The CDR3 is made up of 14 amino acids. The CDR3 loop reads CASSYRGANTEAFF. In nucleotides, the CDR3 is TGTGCCAGCAGCTACAGGGGCGCGAACACTGAAGCTTTCTTT. Based on the CDR3 plus reference TRBV7-2 and TRBJ1-1, the full variable domain is GAGVSQSPSNKVTEKGKDVELRCDPISGHTALYWYRQSLGQGLEFLIYFQGNSAPDKSGLPSDRFSAERTGGSVSTLTIQRTQQEDSAVYLCASSYRGANTEAFFGQGTRLTVV.

Here the CDR3 DNA reads TGTGCAAGTCGCTTAAGGGGCTCCGGGACAGGGGTCACCGGGGAGCTGTTTTTT. This codes for CASRLRGSGTGVTGELFF. The chain employs TRBV12-2 and TRBJ2-2; whether TRBD1, the table's D call, matches the DNA was not checked. TRBV12-2 is a pseudogene. CDR3 length equals 18 residues.

This clone was seen a handful of times. This sequence joins TRBV30 and TRBJ1-5; a possible D gene is TRBD1 (5 bases). The V gene lost 0 bases and the J gene lost 8 bases, with 17 bases spanning the gap. There are 15 residues in the CDR3. Germline V gene sequence: CDR1 GTSNPN, CDR2 SVGIG (reference sequence). The CDR3 protein is CAWSVNLGTGEPQHF. In nucleotides, the CDR3 is TGTGCCTGGAGTGTAAATTTGGGGACCGGTGAGCCCCAGCATTTT.